A selection of T cell receptor beta chains follows, all from one sample in a study of shared clonotypes between healthy human individuals. Produced via immunoSEQ multiplex PCR; TCRdb's table is partial and in-frame only. The data hold 400,000 to 600,000 clones, with roughly 95% observed a single time. The material sequenced was naive CD4+ T cells sorted from blood. The receptors stem from a woman in her 30s in good health. Each CDR3 is given with its conserved first and last residue. A D gene is named only where the DNA matches it firmly. Clone size is given for some rows only: seen once, a few or many times, or a class if the clone is expanded.

CDR3nt	CDR3aa	v_gene	abundance	d_gene	j_gene
TGTGCCAGCTCATTCTGGACTAGCATCAATGAGCAGTTCTTC	CASSFWTSINEQFF	TRBV27	NA	TRBD2	TRBJ2-1
TGTGCCAGCAGTTCGACAGGGCTTGGAGAGACCCAGTACTTC	CASSSTGLGETQYF	TRBV28	once	TRBD1	TRBJ2-5
TGTGCCAGCAGCTTCCCTCAGGTGGGCACAGATACGCAGTATTTT	CASSFPQVGTDTQYF	TRBV28	NA	NA	TRBJ2-3
TGTGCCAGCACCGGACACAATAATTCACCCCTCCACTTT	CASTGHNNSPLHF	TRBV28	NA	NA	TRBJ1-6
TGTGCCAGCAGTTTCGACACCGGGGAGCTGTTTTTT	CASSFDTGELFF	TRBV28	NA	NA	TRBJ2-2
TGTGCCAGCAGCCCGGGACTAGCGGGAGGTCCCGGGGAGCTGTTTTTT	CASSPGLAGGPGELFF	TRBV7-6	NA	TRBD2	TRBJ2-2
TGTGCCAGCAGACCACCCGGCGCGAGCTCCTACGAGCAGTACTTC	CASRPPGASSYEQYF	TRBV5-4	NA	NA	TRBJ2-7
TGTGCCAGCAGTTTGAGGGGAACCCGGGACAGAAATCAGCCCCAGCATTTT	CASSLRGTRDRNQPQHF	TRBV28	NA	TRBD1	TRBJ1-5
TGTGCCAGCAGTAGATATCCGGGACAGGGGGCGAATGGCTACACCTTC	CASSRYPGQGANGYTF	TRBV27	NA	TRBD1	TRBJ1-2
TGTGCCAGCAGTTTAATGCAGGGTGGCGGCTACACCTTC	CASSLMQGGGYTF	TRBV28	NA	NA	TRBJ1-2
TGTGCCAGCAGTGTCCCGGACAGGGGGCCCGGGGAGCTGTTTTTT	CASSVPDRGPGELFF	TRBV2	few	TRBD1	TRBJ2-2
TGTGCCAGCAGACTATTCCGGGAGGCGGAAGAGACCCAGTACTTC	CASRLFREAEETQYF	TRBV7-3	NA	TRBD2	TRBJ2-5
TGCAGTGCTCCCCGTCTCAATGAGCAGTTCTTC	CSAPRLNEQFF	TRBV20-1	NA	NA	TRBJ2-1
TGTGCCAGTATCCCCAGGGGCTCGAGCACAGATACGCAGTATTTT	CASIPRGSSTDTQYF	TRBV19	NA	NA	TRBJ2-3
TGTGCCAGCAGCTTAGGCCCGTACTCTGGAAACACCATATATTTT	CASSLGPYSGNTIYF	TRBV7-9	NA	NA	TRBJ1-3
TGTGCCAGCAGCCAAATTGGGACCACAGATACGCAGTATTTT	CASSQIGTTDTQYF	TRBV4-2	NA	NA	TRBJ2-3
TGTGCCAGCAGCCTGACGGGACAGGCGAACACCGGGGAGCTGTTTTTT	CASSLTGQANTGELFF	TRBV7-8	NA	TRBD1	TRBJ2-2
TGTGCCAGCAGCCTCCGGGACAGGGGAGCCGGGGCCAACGTCCTGACTTTC	CASSLRDRGAGANVLTF	TRBV5-4	NA	TRBD1	TRBJ2-6
TGCGCCAGCAGCGCGGTAACAGGGTTACCCGGGGAGCTGTTTTTT	CASSAVTGLPGELFF	TRBV5-1	NA	NA	TRBJ2-2
TGCGCCAGCAGCTCCGGACAGGTGGGCTCTGGAAACACCATATATTTT	CASSSGQVGSGNTIYF	TRBV5-1	once	TRBD1	TRBJ1-3
TGTGCCAGCAGCTTAGGAGGGACCACTGAAGCTTTCTTT	CASSLGGTTEAFF	TRBV7-9	NA	NA	TRBJ1-1
TGTGCCAGCAGCTTGATTCCTAAACAGGGTTTGGGAGAGACCCAGTACTTC	CASSLIPKQGLGETQYF	TRBV5-5	NA	NA	TRBJ2-5
TGTGCCAGCAGCTTAATGGGCCAGAGCTACGAGCAGTACTTC	CASSLMGQSYEQYF	TRBV7-9	NA	NA	TRBJ2-7
TGTGCCAGCAGCTTAGTGGCGGGACAGGGTAGCGAGCAGTACTTC	CASSLVAGQGSEQYF	TRBV7-9	NA	TRBD1	TRBJ2-7
TGTGCCAGCAGGGGTCGCACACGTCGGCCCAATCAGCCCCAGCATTTT	CASRGRTRRPNQPQHF	TRBV2	NA	NA	TRBJ1-5
TGTGCCATCAGTGCGCAGACGGGACAGGGGCCCTACGAGCAGTACTTC	CAISAQTGQGPYEQYF	TRBV10-3	NA	TRBD1	TRBJ2-7
TGTGCCAGCGGCCGGGAGGAAAAACTGTTTTTT	CASGREEKLFF	TRBV28	once	NA	TRBJ1-4
TGTGCCAGCAGCCAAGAGGGGGGGGAGGACAGGGAGTACCAAGAGACCCAGTACTTC	CASSQEGGEDREYQETQYF	TRBV14	NA	NA	TRBJ2-5
TGCGCCAGCCAGAGATTACAGGGGGCAGATACGCAGTATTTT	CASQRLQGADTQYF	TRBV5-1	NA	TRBD1	TRBJ2-3
TGCGCCAGCAGCTTGGTAGGGTTTGGGGCAGATACGCAGTATTTT	CASSLVGFGADTQYF	TRBV5-1	once	NA	TRBJ2-3
TGTGCCAGCAGCCCCCGGGGGGCCGTTAACTATGGCTACACCTTC	CASSPRGAVNYGYTF	TRBV5-4	NA	NA	TRBJ1-2
TGTGCCAGCAGTCTCCCCCCCCTAGGCGGGAGGTTGGTGCAGTACTTC	CASSLPPLGGRLVQYF	TRBV28	NA	TRBD2	TRBJ2-7
TGTGCCAGCTCCCCGAGCGAGACCTACGAGCAGTACTTC	CASSPSETYEQYF	TRBV18	once	NA	TRBJ2-7
TGTGCCAGCAGTTCCCTTCTCGGGACTAGCGGGAGGGGGGGCAAAGAGACCCAGTACTTC	CASSSLLGTSGRGGKETQYF	TRBV28	NA	TRBD2	TRBJ2-5
TGTGCCAGCAGTGACCCTACAGGGGTAGGCTACACCTTC	CASSDPTGVGYTF	TRBV25-1	NA	TRBD1	TRBJ1-2
TGTGCCAGCAGTTTGCAGGACGGGGCCACTGAAGCTTTCTTT	CASSLQDGATEAFF	TRBV28	once	NA	TRBJ1-1
TGTGCCAGCTCATTAAACGCAGTGGTAGCTGTCAAAGATACGCAGTATTTT	CASSLNAVVAVKDTQYF	TRBV18	once	NA	TRBJ2-3
TGTGCCAGCAGCAAAGTTCGGCGTTCGGGGGTACCCCTCACTGAAGCTTTCTTT	CASSKVRRSGVPLTEAFF	TRBV21-1	NA	NA	TRBJ1-1
TGTGCCAGCAACCTAGCGGAAATCCAAGAGACCCAGTACTTC	CASNLAEIQETQYF	TRBV6-1	once	TRBD2	TRBJ2-5
TGTGCCAGCAGTTCCCTCGGACAGGGAAAAGGAAGTGGCTACACCTTC	CASSSLGQGKGSGYTF	TRBV28	NA	TRBD1	TRBJ1-2
TGTGCCAGCTCAAGGACTAGCGGGAGCTCCTACGAGCAGTACTTC	CASSRTSGSSYEQYF	TRBV18	NA	TRBD2	TRBJ2-7